The rows below give T cell receptor beta chains drawn from one sample of a study of T cell clones after liver transplantation. The data were produced by immunoSEQ multiplex PCR, yet TCRdb's version contains in-frame clones alone and is incomplete. The table lists about 85,000 clones, roughly 80% of them singletons. Sequenced material: CD4+ T cells from blood, taken almost 47 months after liver transplant. The origin of the receptors is a human patient who received a liver transplant. Among the T cells, some may be from the graft donor. Both conserved end residues are part of each CDR3. The order of the fields is clone size, D gene, V gene, J gene, CDR3 protein, CDR3 DNA. A D gene is named only where the DNA matches it firmly. Only part of the rows carry a size: once, few, many, or a class if the clone is expanded.

-	-	TRBV28	TRBJ2-3	CASSLDSREDTQYF	TGTGCCAGCAGTTTAGATTCCCGAGAGGATACGCAGTATTTT
-	-	TRBV15	TRBJ2-5	CATSRDRGLQETQYF	TGTGCCACCAGCAGAGATCGAGGACTTCAAGAGACCCAGTACTTC
once	TRBD1	TRBV27	TRBJ2-1	CASSLGQARNEQFF	TGTGCCAGCAGTTTAGGACAGGCAAGGAATGAGCAGTTCTTC
-	TRBD1	TRBV5-1	TRBJ2-5	CASSLGTEETQYF	TGCGCCAGCAGCTTAGGGACAGAAGAGACCCAGTACTTC
few	-	TRBV5-1	TRBJ2-4	CASSPRPPGATKNIQYF	TGCGCCAGCAGCCCCCGCCCCCCCGGGGCGACCAAAAACATTCAGTACTTC
-	-	TRBV28	TRBJ2-5	CASSSLQTQYF	TGTGCCAGCAGTTCCCTTCAGACCCAGTACTTC
-	-	TRBV7-2	TRBJ2-7	CASSLDGKIYEQYF	TGTGCCAGCAGCTTAGATGGGAAAATCTACGAGCAGTACTTC
-	-	TRBV30	TRBJ1-3	CAWGQSINTIYF	TGTGCCTGGGGACAATCTATAAACACCATATATTTT
once	-	TRBV6-5	TRBJ1-1	CASSYSGQWSTEAFF	TGTGCCAGCAGTTACTCGGGGCAGTGGAGCACTGAAGCTTTCTTT
few	-	TRBV6-6	TRBJ2-1	CASSYSRVYNEQFF	TGTGCCAGCAGTTACTCGAGGGTGTACAATGAGCAGTTCTTC
-	-	TRBV2	TRBJ2-7	CASREQTPRGQYF	TGTGCCAGCAGGGAACAAACGCCGAGGGGGCAGTACTTC
-	TRBD1	TRBV2	TRBJ1-5	CASSDEGGDQPQHF	TGTGCCAGCAGTGATGAAGGGGGCGATCAGCCCCAGCATTTT
once	TRBD1	TRBV28	TRBJ1-5	CASSLSAGQGSQPQHF	TGTGCCAGCAGTTTATCCGCGGGACAGGGTAGTCAGCCCCAGCATTTT
-	TRBD1	TRBV5-4	TRBJ1-4	CASTLGGDSSNEKLFF	TGTGCCAGCACCCTAGGAGGGGACAGTTCGAATGAAAAACTGTTTTTT
-	-	TRBV28	TRBJ1-1	CASSRRKTGINTEAFF	TGTGCCAGCAGTCGTCGCAAAACAGGGATTAACACTGAAGCTTTCTTT
once	-	TRBV28	TRBJ2-7	CASRTTLPYEQYF	TGTGCCAGCAGGACTACCCTTCCCTACGAGCAGTACTTC
once	-	TRBV2	TRBJ2-1	CASSDAQGGYNEQFF	TGTGCCAGCAGTGACGCCCAGGGGGGATACAATGAGCAGTTCTTC
-	TRBD2	TRBV19	TRBJ2-5	CASSKYVRLAGKETQYF	TGTGCCAGTAGTAAGTACGTGCGACTAGCGGGGAAAGAGACCCAGTACTTC
-	-	TRBV10-2	TRBJ1-4	CASSGGTTATNEKLFF	TGCGCCAGCAGTGGGGGGACCACCGCAACTAATGAAAAACTGTTTTTT
-	-	TRBV19	TRBJ1-2	CASSIAWTDYGYTF	TGTGCCAGTAGTATAGCCTGGACAGACTATGGCTACACCTTC
-	-	TRBV5-4	TRBJ2-6	CASSLGGLGSGANVLTF	TGTGCCAGCAGCTTGGGGGGGCTTGGTTCTGGGGCCAACGTCCTGACTTTC
-	-	TRBV6-6	TRBJ2-7	CASSYFRDEQYF	TGTGCCAGCAGTTACTTTAGGGACGAGCAGTACTTC
-	TRBD2	TRBV11-1	TRBJ2-5	CASSLGDRSGRKETQYF	TGTGCCAGCAGCTTAGGGGATCGTAGCGGGAGGAAGGAGACCCAGTACTTC
-	TRBD2	TRBV11-1	TRBJ2-1	CASGGLAGITRRYNEQFF	TGTGCCAGCGGCGGACTAGCGGGAATCACTCGGCGGTACAATGAGCAGTTCTTC
-	TRBD1	TRBV28	TRBJ1-1	CASIEDRVNTEAFF	TGTGCCAGCATCGAAGACAGGGTGAACACTGAAGCTTTCTTT
-	-	TRBV28	TRBJ1-2	CASSPPGLSWGYTF	TGTGCCAGCAGTCCCCCAGGGCTCTCATGGGGCTACACCTTC
-	-	TRBV10-3	TRBJ2-1	CAISEIPGSHRYNEQFF	TGTGCCATCAGTGAGATCCCAGGGTCCCATCGATACAATGAGCAGTTCTTC
-	-	TRBV29-1	TRBJ1-1	CSVLSIFHTEAFF	TGCAGCGTCCTTTCGATCTTTCACACTGAAGCTTTCTTT
-	-	TRBV29-1	TRBJ2-2	CSVAPGRGTGELFF	TGCAGCGTTGCCCCGGGGAGGGGGACCGGGGAGCTGTTTTTT
-	TRBD2	TRBV28	TRBJ2-2	CASSFPAGVTGELFF	TGTGCCAGCAGTTTCCCAGCGGGAGTGACCGGGGAGCTGTTTTTT
-	TRBD1	TRBV9	TRBJ2-7	CASSVGQGSPYEQYF	TGTGCCAGCAGCGTAGGACAGGGATCTCCCTACGAGCAGTACTTC
-	TRBD1	TRBV18	TRBJ2-7	CASSLRDSPYYEQYF	TGTGCCAGCTCACTCCGGGACAGTCCATACTACGAGCAGTACTTC